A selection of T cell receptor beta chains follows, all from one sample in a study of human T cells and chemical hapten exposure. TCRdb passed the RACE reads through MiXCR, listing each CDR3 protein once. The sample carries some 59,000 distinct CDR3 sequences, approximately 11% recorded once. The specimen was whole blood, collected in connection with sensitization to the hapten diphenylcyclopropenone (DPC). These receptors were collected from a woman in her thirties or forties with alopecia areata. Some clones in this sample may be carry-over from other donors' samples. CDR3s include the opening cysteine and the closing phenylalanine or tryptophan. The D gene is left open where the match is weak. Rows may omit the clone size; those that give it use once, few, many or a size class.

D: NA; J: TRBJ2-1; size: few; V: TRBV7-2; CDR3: CASSLALTSSYNEQFF; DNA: TGTGCCAGCAGCTTAGCGTTGACTTCCTCTTACAATGAGCAGTTCTTC
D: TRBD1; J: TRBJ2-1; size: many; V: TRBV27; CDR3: CASSRGQGGYNEQFF; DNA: TGTGCCAGCAGTCGTGGACAGGGGGGGTACAATGAGCAGTTCTTC
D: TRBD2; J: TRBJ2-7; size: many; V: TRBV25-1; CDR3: CASSAPGTSSEQYF; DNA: TGTGCCAGCAGTGCACCCGGGACTAGCTCCGAGCAGTACTTC
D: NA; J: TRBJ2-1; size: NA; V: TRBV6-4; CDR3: CASSRTASYNEQFF; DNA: TGTGCCAGCTCTAGGACAGCCTCCTACAATGAGCAGTTCTTC
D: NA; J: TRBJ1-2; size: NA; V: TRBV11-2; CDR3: CASSWAGDGYTF; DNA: TGTGCCAGCAGCTGGGCCGGCGATGGCTACACCTTC
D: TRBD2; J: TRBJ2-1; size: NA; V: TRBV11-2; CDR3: CASSLLGSGNNEQFF; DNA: TGTGCCAGCAGCTTACTCGGTAGCGGGAACAATGAGCAGTTCTTC
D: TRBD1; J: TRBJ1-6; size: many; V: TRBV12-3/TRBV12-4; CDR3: CASSNRGTGGTLNSPLHF; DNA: TGTGCCAGCAGTAATCGCGGGACAGGGGGGACCCTTAATTCACCCCTCCACTTT
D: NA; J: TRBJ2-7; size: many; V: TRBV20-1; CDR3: CSARDDTSSRRGQYF; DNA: TGCAGTGCTAGAGATGACACTAGCTCCCGGCGGGGGCAGTACTTC
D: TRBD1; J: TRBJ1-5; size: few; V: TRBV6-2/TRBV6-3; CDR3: CASSYGRQGENQPQHF; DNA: TGTGCCAGCAGTTACGGCCGACAGGGGGAGAATCAGCCCCAGCATTTT
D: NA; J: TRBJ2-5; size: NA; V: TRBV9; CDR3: CASSVGGPPQETQYF; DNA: TGTGCCAGCAGCGTAGGGGGACCGCCCCAAGAGACCCAGTACTTC
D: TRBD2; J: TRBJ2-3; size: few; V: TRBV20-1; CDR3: CSARGGSGGAGTQYF; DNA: TGCAGTGCTAGAGGTGGTAGCGGGGGGGCCGGGACGCAGTATTTT
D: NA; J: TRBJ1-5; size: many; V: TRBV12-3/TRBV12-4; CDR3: CASSLGGVGQPQHF; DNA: TGTGCCAGCAGTTTAGGGGGTGTCGGGCAGCCCCAGCATTTT
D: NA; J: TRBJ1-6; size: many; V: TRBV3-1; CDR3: CASKGGQRNYNSPLHF; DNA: TGTGCCAGCAAAGGTGGGCAGAGAAATTATAATTCACCCCTCCACTTT
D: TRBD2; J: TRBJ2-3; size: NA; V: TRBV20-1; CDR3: CSAPSSGAPTDTQYF; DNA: TGCAGTGCTCCCTCTAGCGGGGCCCCGACAGATACGCAGTATTTT
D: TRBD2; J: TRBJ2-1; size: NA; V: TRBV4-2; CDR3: CASSQDRASGSIEQFF; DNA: TGTGCCAGCAGCCAAGATAGGGCTAGCGGGAGTATTGAGCAGTTCTTC
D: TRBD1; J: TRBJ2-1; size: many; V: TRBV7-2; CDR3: CASSAYRGHSEQFF; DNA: TGTGCCAGCAGCGCCTACAGGGGGCATAGTGAGCAGTTCTTC
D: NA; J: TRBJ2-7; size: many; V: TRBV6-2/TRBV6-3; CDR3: CATFRGPASYEQYF; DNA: TGTGCCACCTTTCGGGGACCCGCCTCCTACGAGCAGTACTTC
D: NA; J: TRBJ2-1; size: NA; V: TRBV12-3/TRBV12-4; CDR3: CASSLGDRYDEQFF; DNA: TGTGCCAGCAGTTTAGGAGACAGGTACGATGAGCAGTTCTTC
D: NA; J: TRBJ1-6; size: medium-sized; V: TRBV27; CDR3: CASSLGGGSYNSPLHF; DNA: TGTGCCAGCAGTTTAGGGGGCGGCTCCTATAATTCACCCCTCCACTTT
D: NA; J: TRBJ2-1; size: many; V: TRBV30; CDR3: CAWSVPGLEYNEQFF; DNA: TGTGCCTGGAGTGTACCGGGACTGGAATACAATGAGCAGTTCTTC
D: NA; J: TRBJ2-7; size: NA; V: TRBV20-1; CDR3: CSASLGPGQYF; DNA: TGCAGTGCTAGTTTGGGTCCCGGGCAGTACTTC
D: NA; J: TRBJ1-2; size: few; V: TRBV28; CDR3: CASSGTGTDYGYTF; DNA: TGTGCCAGCAGTGGAACCGGGACGGACTATGGCTACACCTTC
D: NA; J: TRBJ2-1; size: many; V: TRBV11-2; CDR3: CASSLGAQRGNEQFF; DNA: TGTGCCAGCAGCCTCGGGGCCCAACGAGGGAATGAGCAGTTCTTC
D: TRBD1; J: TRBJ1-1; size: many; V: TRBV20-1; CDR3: CSATGTGSHTEAFF; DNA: TGCAGTGCAACCGGGACAGGGTCCCACACTGAAGCTTTCTTT
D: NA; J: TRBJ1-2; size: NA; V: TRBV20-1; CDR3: CSALVGLNAYGYTF; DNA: TGCAGTGCTTTGGTAGGGCTCAACGCCTATGGCTACACCTTC
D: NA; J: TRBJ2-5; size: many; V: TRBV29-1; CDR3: CSVESPALETQYF; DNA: TGCAGCGTTGAGAGTCCGGCTTTGGAGACCCAGTACTTC
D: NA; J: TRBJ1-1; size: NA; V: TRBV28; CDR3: CASSLLREAFF; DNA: TGTGCCAGCAGTTTATTAAGAGAAGCTTTCTTT
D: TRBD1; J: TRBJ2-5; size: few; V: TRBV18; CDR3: CASHRDRQETQYF; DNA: TGTGCCAGCCATCGGGACAGGCAAGAGACCCAGTACTTC
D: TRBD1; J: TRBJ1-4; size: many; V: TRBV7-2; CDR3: CASSWGQGGEKLFF; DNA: TGTGCCAGCAGCTGGGGACAGGGAGGAGAAAAACTGTTTTTT
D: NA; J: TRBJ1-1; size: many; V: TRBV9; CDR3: CASSVGVGSMNTEAFF; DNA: TGTGCCAGCAGCGTAGGGGTTGGCTCCATGAACACTGAAGCTTTCTTT
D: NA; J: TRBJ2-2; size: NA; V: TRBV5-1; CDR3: CAGSPERGTGELFF; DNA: TGCGCCGGCAGCCCGGAGAGGGGAACCGGGGAGCTGTTTTTT
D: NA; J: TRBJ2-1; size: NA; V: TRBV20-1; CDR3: CSASRESSYNEQFF; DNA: TGCAGTGCTAGTCGCGAGAGCTCCTACAATGAGCAGTTCTTC
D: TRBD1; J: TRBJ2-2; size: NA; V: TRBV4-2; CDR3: CASSQVQGVNTGELFF; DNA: TGTGCCAGCAGCCAAGTACAGGGGGTGAACACCGGGGAGCTGTTTTTT
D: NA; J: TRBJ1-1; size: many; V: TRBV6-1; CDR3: CASSDRKSEAFF; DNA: TGTGCCAGCAGTGATCGGAAGTCTGAAGCTTTCTTT
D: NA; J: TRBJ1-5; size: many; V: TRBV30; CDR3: CAWSGGPGQPQHF; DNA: TGTGCCTGGAGTGGGGGGCCAGGTCAGCCCCAGCATTTT
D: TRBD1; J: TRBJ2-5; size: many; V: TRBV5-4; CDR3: CASSPGTESWTQYF; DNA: TGTGCCAGCAGCCCCGGGACAGAATCCTGGACCCAGTACTTC
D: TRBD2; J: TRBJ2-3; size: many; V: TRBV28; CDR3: CASSLSASGWADTQYF; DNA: TGTGCCAGCAGTTTATCCGCTAGCGGGTGGGCAGATACGCAGTATTTT
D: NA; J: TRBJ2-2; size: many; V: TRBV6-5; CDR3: CASRGQGRRAGELFF; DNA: NA
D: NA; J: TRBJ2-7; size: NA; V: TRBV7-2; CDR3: CASSIGTYEQYF; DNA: TGTGCCAGCAGCATCGGGACCTACGAGCAGTACTTC
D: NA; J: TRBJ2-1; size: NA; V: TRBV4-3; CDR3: CASSQEGGAAEEQLF; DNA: TGCGCCAGCAGCCAAGAGGGCGGTGCCGCGGAAGAGCAGTTGTTC
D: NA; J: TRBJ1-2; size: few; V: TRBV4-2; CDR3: CASSQDWGVGYTF; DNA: TGTGCCAGCAGCCAAGATTGGGGGGTAGGCTACACCTTC
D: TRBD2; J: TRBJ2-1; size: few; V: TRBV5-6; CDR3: CASSLVLGGSTSFNEQFF; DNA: TGTGCCAGCAGCTTGGTGCTGGGAGGGAGTACTAGTTTCAATGAGCAGTTCTTC
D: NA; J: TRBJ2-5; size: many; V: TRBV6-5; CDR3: CASRDGGLAQYF; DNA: TGTGCCAGCAGGGACGGGGGGCTGGCCCAGTACTTC
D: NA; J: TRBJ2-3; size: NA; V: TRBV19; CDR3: CASRGPLYTQYF; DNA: TGTGCCAGTCGTGGACCTCTTTATACGCAGTATTTT
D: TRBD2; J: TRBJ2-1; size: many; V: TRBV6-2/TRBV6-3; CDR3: CASRPPGLANIF; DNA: TGTGCCAGCAGACCTCCGGGACTAGCCAACATCTTC